A selection of T cell receptor beta chains follows, all from one sample in a study of STAT3 mutations in large granular lymphocyte leukemia. Data came from immunoSEQ multiplex PCR; TCRdb stores just in-frame clones and leaves some out. The sample holds 30,000 to 40,000 clones, around 87% seen once. Sequenced sample: peripheral blood mononuclear cells. These receptors were taken from a man aged 60 to 69 with T-cell large granular lymphocyte leukemia. Some clones in this sample may be carry-over from other donors' samples. Each CDR3 is given with its conserved first and last residue. Fields, in order: clone size, D gene, V gene, J gene, CDR3 length, CDR3 DNA, CDR3 protein. A D gene is named only where the DNA matches it firmly. Clone size appears in some rows only: once, few, many, or a class for an expanded clone.

clone size: .; D gene: .; V gene: TRBV4-3; J gene: TRBJ1-6; CDR3 length: 14; CDR3 DNA: TGCGCCAGCAGCCGCGATCGGTATAATTCACCCCTCCACTTT; CDR3 protein: CASSRDRYNSPLHF
clone size: .; D gene: .; V gene: TRBV7-2; J gene: TRBJ1-1; CDR3 length: 12; CDR3 DNA: TGTGCCAGCAGCTTCACCCCCCCTGAAGCTTTCTTT; CDR3 protein: CASSFTPPEAFF
clone size: .; D gene: .; V gene: TRBV30; J gene: TRBJ2-1; CDR3 length: 11; CDR3 DNA: TGTGCCTGGAGTCCCAGGAATGAGCAGTTCTTC; CDR3 protein: CAWSPRNEQFF
clone size: .; D gene: TRBD1; V gene: TRBV6-5; J gene: TRBJ2-2; CDR3 length: 15; CDR3 DNA: TGTGCCAGCAGTTCCACGACAGGGCCGAGCGGGGAGCTGTTTTTT; CDR3 protein: CASSSTTGPSGELFF
clone size: few; D gene: .; V gene: TRBV5-1; J gene: TRBJ2-7; CDR3 length: 14; CDR3 DNA: TGCGCCAGCAGCTCACCCCTAGGGGCCTACGAGCAGTACTTC; CDR3 protein: CASSSPLGAYEQYF
clone size: .; D gene: .; V gene: TRBV5-6; J gene: TRBJ2-1; CDR3 length: 16; CDR3 DNA: TGTGCCAGCAGCTTGGCCTTGCAGGGATCCTACAATGAGCAGTTCTTC; CDR3 protein: CASSLALQGSYNEQFF
clone size: .; D gene: TRBD1; V gene: TRBV4-1; J gene: TRBJ2-1; CDR3 length: 16; CDR3 DNA: TGCGCCAGCAGCCAGTCTCCGGGACAGGGAGGTCGGGAGCAGTTCTTC; CDR3 protein: CASSQSPGQGGREQFF
clone size: once; D gene: TRBD1; V gene: TRBV5-5; J gene: TRBJ2-7; CDR3 length: 14; CDR3 DNA: TGTGCCAGCAGCTTCGGGACAGGGGTCTACGAGCAGTACTTC; CDR3 protein: CASSFGTGVYEQYF
clone size: .; D gene: .; V gene: TRBV30; J gene: TRBJ1-5; CDR3 length: 13; CDR3 DNA: TGTGCCTGGAGTCTCGCCAAGGATCAGCCCCAGCATTTT; CDR3 protein: CAWSLAKDQPQHF
clone size: .; D gene: .; V gene: TRBV5-4; J gene: TRBJ2-3; CDR3 length: 16; CDR3 DNA: TGTGCCAGCAGCCGCCTTCCAAAACGACACGGAGATACGCAGTATTTT; CDR3 protein: CASSRLPKRHGDTQYF
clone size: .; D gene: .; V gene: TRBV10-1; J gene: TRBJ2-2; CDR3 length: 15; CDR3 DNA: TGCGCCAGCAGTGAGTCCCCAGGCTACACCGGGGAGCTGTTTTTT; CDR3 protein: CASSESPGYTGELFF
clone size: .; D gene: TRBD2; V gene: TRBV9; J gene: TRBJ2-2; CDR3 length: 14; CDR3 DNA: TGTGCCAGCAGCCCGACTAGCGCCACCGGGGAGCTGTTTTTT; CDR3 protein: CASSPTSATGELFF
clone size: .; D gene: .; V gene: TRBV30; J gene: TRBJ2-5; CDR3 length: 13; CDR3 DNA: TGTGCCTGGAGTGTAGGGACGGGTGAGACCCAGTACTTC; CDR3 protein: CAWSVGTGETQYF
clone size: .; D gene: .; V gene: TRBV6-1; J gene: TRBJ1-5; CDR3 length: 13; CDR3 DNA: TGTGCCAGCAGTGATTCCCGGGGTCAGCCCCAGCATTTT; CDR3 protein: CASSDSRGQPQHF
clone size: few; D gene: .; V gene: TRBV7-8; J gene: TRBJ1-2; CDR3 length: 12; CDR3 DNA: TGTGCCAGCAGCTCCCCCCCGGAGGGCTACACCTTC; CDR3 protein: CASSSPPEGYTF
clone size: .; D gene: .; V gene: TRBV27; J gene: TRBJ1-1; CDR3 length: 13; CDR3 DNA: TGTGCCAGCAGTTCCTTGACCGGGACTGAAGCTTTCTTT; CDR3 protein: CASSSLTGTEAFF
clone size: .; D gene: TRBD2; V gene: TRBV23-1; J gene: TRBJ2-7; CDR3 length: 14; CDR3 DNA: TGCGCCAGCACCCAACCGAAGCGGGGCTACGAGCAGTACTTC; CDR3 protein: CASTQPKRGYEQYF
clone size: .; D gene: .; V gene: TRBV7-2; J gene: TRBJ1-4; CDR3 length: 15; CDR3 DNA: TGTGCCAGCAGCTTAGGGGGGCCGGCTAATGAAAAACTGTTTTTT; CDR3 protein: CASSLGGPANEKLFF
clone size: .; D gene: TRBD1; V gene: TRBV7-6; J gene: TRBJ2-1; CDR3 length: 17; CDR3 DNA: TGTGCCAGCAGCTTACCCAGGGGGCAACCGACCTACAATGAGCAGTTCTTC; CDR3 protein: CASSLPRGQPTYNEQFF
clone size: .; D gene: TRBD2; V gene: TRBV9; J gene: TRBJ2-7; CDR3 length: 16; CDR3 DNA: TGTGCCAGCAGCGTAGCGGGCCTGGGGACTAGTAACGAGCAGTACTTC; CDR3 protein: CASSVAGLGTSNEQYF
clone size: .; D gene: .; V gene: TRBV4-3; J gene: TRBJ2-4; CDR3 length: 15; CDR3 DNA: TGCGCCAGCAGCCAAGATAGACGGGGCGCAAACATTCAGTACTTC; CDR3 protein: CASSQDRRGANIQYF
clone size: .; D gene: .; V gene: TRBV2; J gene: TRBJ2-7; CDR3 length: 12; CDR3 DNA: TGTGCCAGCATCAACGACGGTTACGAGCAGTACTTC; CDR3 protein: CASINDGYEQYF
clone size: .; D gene: .; V gene: TRBV19; J gene: TRBJ2-5; CDR3 length: 13; CDR3 DNA: TGTGCCAGTGCGGGACGTCAACGGGAGACCCAGTACTTC; CDR3 protein: CASAGRQRETQYF
clone size: .; D gene: TRBD1; V gene: TRBV7-2; J gene: TRBJ1-2; CDR3 length: 14; CDR3 DNA: TGTGCCAGCAGCTTAACCACAGGGGGCAATCGCTACACCTTC; CDR3 protein: CASSLTTGGNRYTF
clone size: few; D gene: .; V gene: TRBV7-9; J gene: TRBJ1-1; CDR3 length: 15; CDR3 DNA: TGTGCCAGCAGCTCCCTGAGACAGGTCAACACTGAAGCTTTCTTT; CDR3 protein: CASSSLRQVNTEAFF
clone size: .; D gene: .; V gene: TRBV10-3; J gene: TRBJ2-2; CDR3 length: 12; CDR3 DNA: TGTGCCATCAGGACGGCGGCCGGGGAGCTGTTTTTT; CDR3 protein: CAIRTAAGELFF
clone size: once; D gene: .; V gene: TRBV2; J gene: TRBJ2-2; CDR3 length: 14; CDR3 DNA: TGTGCCAGCAGTCGAGGGACCCACACCGGGGAGCTGTTTTTT; CDR3 protein: CASSRGTHTGELFF
clone size: .; D gene: .; V gene: TRBV7-9; J gene: TRBJ2-1; CDR3 length: 17; CDR3 DNA: TGTGCCAGCAGCCCCCTTGACGTCTTGGCGGCGGTCAATGAGCAGTTCTTC; CDR3 protein: CASSPLDVLAAVNEQFF
clone size: .; D gene: .; V gene: TRBV4-2; J gene: TRBJ1-6; CDR3 length: 15; CDR3 DNA: TGTGCCAGCAGCCAAGACAGGGGTTTTAATTCACCCCTCCACTTT; CDR3 protein: CASSQDRGFNSPLHF
clone size: .; D gene: TRBD2; V gene: TRBV4-3; J gene: TRBJ2-3; CDR3 length: 14; CDR3 DNA: TGCGCCAGCAGCCAAGATCGGGGGGGGGATACGCAGTATTTT; CDR3 protein: CASSQDRGGDTQYF
clone size: .; D gene: .; V gene: TRBV11-2; J gene: TRBJ1-1; CDR3 length: 12; CDR3 DNA: TGTGCCAGCAGCTTAGTGGGGGGTGAAGCTTTCTTT; CDR3 protein: CASSLVGGEAFF
clone size: .; D gene: .; V gene: TRBV6-5; J gene: TRBJ1-5; CDR3 length: 15; CDR3 DNA: TGTGCCAGCAGTTACTCGCCTAGGGGCAATCAGCCCCAGCATTTT; CDR3 protein: CASSYSPRGNQPQHF
clone size: .; D gene: .; V gene: TRBV19; J gene: TRBJ1-4; CDR3 length: 20; CDR3 DNA: TGTGCCAGTAGAACGGCCGGGAGGGCGATGGTTAATCTGGCTAATGAAAAACTGTTTTTT; CDR3 protein: CASRTAGRAMVNLANEKLFF
clone size: .; D gene: TRBD1; V gene: TRBV9; J gene: TRBJ1-2; CDR3 length: 14; CDR3 DNA: TGTGCCAGCAGCGCCACAGAGGGACAGGGCGGCTACACCTTC; CDR3 protein: CASSATEGQGGYTF
clone size: once; D gene: .; V gene: TRBV12-5; J gene: TRBJ2-3; CDR3 length: 16; CDR3 DNA: TGTGCTAGTGGTTCAACAGGCCTCCTTCGCCCAGATACGCAGTATTTT; CDR3 protein: CASGSTGLLRPDTQYF
clone size: few; D gene: .; V gene: TRBV4-1; J gene: TRBJ2-7; CDR3 length: 16; CDR3 DNA: TGCGCCAGCAGCCAAGATTCGGCAGGGGTGTTGAACGAGCAGTACTTC; CDR3 protein: CASSQDSAGVLNEQYF
clone size: .; D gene: .; V gene: TRBV30; J gene: TRBJ2-3; CDR3 length: 12; CDR3 DNA: TGTGCCTGGAGACCCGAAGGGGATGCGCAGTATTTT; CDR3 protein: CAWRPEGDAQYF
clone size: .; D gene: .; V gene: TRBV5-5; J gene: TRBJ1-5; CDR3 length: 15; CDR3 DNA: TGTGCCAGCAGCTTGGTGGTAGCCGGTAAGCAGCCCCAGCATTTT; CDR3 protein: CASSLVVAGKQPQHF
clone size: .; D gene: .; V gene: TRBV6-4; J gene: TRBJ2-1; CDR3 length: 14; CDR3 DNA: TGTGCCAGCAGGAGAGAGGGAACCCTCGGTGAGCAGTTCTTC; CDR3 protein: CASRREGTLGEQFF
clone size: .; D gene: .; V gene: TRBV6-5; J gene: TRBJ1-4; CDR3 length: 15; CDR3 DNA: TGTGCCAGCAGTTACTCTGGGGAGCCGACTGAAAAACTGTTTTTT; CDR3 protein: CASSYSGEPTEKLFF
clone size: .; D gene: .; V gene: TRBV15; J gene: TRBJ1-5; CDR3 length: 15; CDR3 DNA: TGTGCCACCAGCAGCGACAGCTACGGCAATCAGCCCCAGCATTTT; CDR3 protein: CATSSDSYGNQPQHF
clone size: .; D gene: TRBD1; V gene: TRBV5-1; J gene: TRBJ2-5; CDR3 length: 15; CDR3 DNA: TGCGCCAGCAGCTTGGGGACAGGGGCGCAAGAGACCCAGTACTTC; CDR3 protein: CASSLGTGAQETQYF
clone size: .; D gene: .; V gene: TRBV11-1; J gene: TRBJ1-2; CDR3 length: 15; CDR3 DNA: TGTGCCAGCAGCCCGCGGCGGGGGAGTCCCTATGGCTACACCTTC; CDR3 protein: CASSPRRGSPYGYTF
clone size: .; D gene: .; V gene: TRBV5-6; J gene: TRBJ1-1; CDR3 length: 14; CDR3 DNA: TGTGCCAGCAGCCGTCGGAGGGGGATGACTGAAGCTTTCTTT; CDR3 protein: CASSRRRGMTEAFF
clone size: .; D gene: .; V gene: TRBV5-4; J gene: TRBJ1-3; CDR3 length: 14; CDR3 DNA: TGTGCCAGCAGCTTGGCGGACGGGGGAAACACCATATATTTT; CDR3 protein: CASSLADGGNTIYF
clone size: .; D gene: .; V gene: TRBV28; J gene: TRBJ2-7; CDR3 length: 10; CDR3 DNA: TGTGCCAGTGGACACTACGAGCAGTACTTC; CDR3 protein: CASGHYEQYF
clone size: .; D gene: .; V gene: TRBV5-1; J gene: TRBJ1-1; CDR3 length: 13; CDR3 DNA: TGCGCCAGCAGGGCGGGGCAGAACACTGAAGCTTTCTTT; CDR3 protein: CASRAGQNTEAFF
clone size: .; D gene: .; V gene: TRBV28; J gene: TRBJ1-5; CDR3 length: 13; CDR3 DNA: TGTGCCAGCAGGGGGACACGCAATCAGCCCCAGCATTTT; CDR3 protein: CASRGTRNQPQHF
clone size: .; D gene: .; V gene: TRBV6-5; J gene: TRBJ2-5; CDR3 length: 16; CDR3 DNA: TGTGCCAGCAGTTACTCGATAGAAACAGGGACGGGGGCCCAGTACTTC; CDR3 protein: CASSYSIETGTGAQYF
clone size: .; D gene: .; V gene: TRBV5-6; J gene: TRBJ1-5; CDR3 length: 14; CDR3 DNA: TGTGCCAGCAGCTTGCGTGTTAGCAATCAGCCCCAGCATTTT; CDR3 protein: CASSLRVSNQPQHF
clone size: few; D gene: .; V gene: TRBV6-6; J gene: TRBJ2-1; CDR3 length: 11; CDR3 DNA: TGTGCCAGCAGGATTTACAATGAGCAGTTCTTC; CDR3 protein: CASRIYNEQFF
clone size: .; D gene: .; V gene: TRBV9; J gene: TRBJ1-2; CDR3 length: 13; CDR3 DNA: TGTGCCAGCAGCGTAGCGGAGGGGGTTGGCTACACCTTC; CDR3 protein: CASSVAEGVGYTF
clone size: .; D gene: TRBD2; V gene: TRBV9; J gene: TRBJ2-1; CDR3 length: 17; CDR3 DNA: TGTGCCAGCAGCGCCTACACTACTAGCGGGAGCTACAATGAGCAGTTCTTC; CDR3 protein: CASSAYTTSGSYNEQFF
clone size: .; D gene: TRBD1; V gene: TRBV27; J gene: TRBJ1-2; CDR3 length: 13; CDR3 DNA: TGTGCCAGCGCCTTGACAGGGGACGCTGGCTACACCTTC; CDR3 protein: CASALTGDAGYTF
clone size: .; D gene: .; V gene: TRBV10-3; J gene: TRBJ2-7; CDR3 length: 14; CDR3 DNA: TGTGCCATCAGAGAGGAAGGTCCCTCCTACGAGCAGTACTTC; CDR3 protein: CAIREEGPSYEQYF
clone size: .; D gene: .; V gene: TRBV29-1; J gene: TRBJ1-1; CDR3 length: 12; CDR3 DNA: TGCAGCGTTGCGCATGGGGGAACTGAAGCTTTCTTT; CDR3 protein: CSVAHGGTEAFF
clone size: .; D gene: TRBD2; V gene: TRBV18; J gene: TRBJ2-2; CDR3 length: 15; CDR3 DNA: TGTGCCAGCTCACCAGCAGGGAGGGACACCGGGGAGCTGTTTTTT; CDR3 protein: CASSPAGRDTGELFF